The 20 T cell receptor beta chains below all came from one sample that was sequenced in a study of cytomegalovirus exposure and HLA in healthy donors. The PCR made use of 60 Vbeta and 13 Jbeta primers. The protocol was immunoSEQ multiplex PCR, while the TCRdb copy is restricted to in-frame clones and leaves out a portion. The sample has 110,000 to 150,000 clones; approximately 80% are singletons. The sequencing input was PBMCs. The receptors originated from a woman aged 18-29 years in good health and CMV-seropositive.

This sequence joins TRBV5-6 and TRBJ2-2; a possible D gene is TRBD2 (6 bases). CDR3 length: 14 amino acids. V was clipped by 2 bases and J by 7 bases, with 12 bases between them. Germline V gene lookup returns CDR1 SGHDT and CDR2 YYEEEE. This CDR3 reads CASSFERVSGELFF. The CDR3 DNA is TGTGCCAGCAGCTTTGAGCGGGTTAGCGGGGAGCTGTTTTTT.

This chain links TRBV6-6 with TRBJ2-7, with 8 bases aligning to TRBD1. The germline CDR1 and CDR2 sequences are MNHNY and SVGAGI (reference sequence). The V gene end was trimmed by 7 bases and the J gene end by 0 bases; junction bases not matched to a gene: 11. This CDR3 is built from 16 residues. The DNA for the CDR3 is TGTGCCAGCATCCGTGGCGGACAGGGAGCCTCCTACGAGCAGTACTTC. Its protein is CASIRGGQGASYEQYF.

The chain couples TRBV7-8 to TRBJ2-7; possible D gene TRBD1, 6 bases. The germline V gene has CDR1 SGHVS and CDR2 FQNEAQ. The CDR3 extends over 15 amino acids. Trimming took 4 bases from V and 0 from J, leaving 13 bases between them. CDR3 nucleotide sequence: TGTGCCAGCAGCTCACAGGGACCACCCTCCTACGAGCAGTACTTC. Its protein is CASSSQGPPSYEQYF.

V gene TRBV7-9 combines with J gene TRBJ2-5; a possible D gene is TRBD1 (5 bases). Germline V gene sequence: CDR1 SEHNR, CDR2 FQNEAQ (reference sequence). Deletions cut 5 bases from V and 4 bases from J, with 14 bases between. The CDR3 covers 14 residues. CDR3 residues: CASSPPGATETQYF. In nucleotides, the CDR3 is TGTGCCAGCAGCCCACCTGGGGCTACAGAGACCCAGTACTTC. Complete variable domain (other parts from reference TRBV7-9 and TRBJ2-5): DTGVSQNPRHKITKRGQNVTFRCDPISEHNRLYWYRQTLGQGPEFLTYFQNEAQLEKSRLLSDRFSAERPKGSFSTLEIQRTEQGDSAMYLCASSPPGATETQYFGPGTRLLVL.

This rearrangement joins TRBV6-4 to TRBJ2-1, with a weak D call TRBD2 (6 bases). This CDR3 spans 16 amino acids. The V gene lost 2 bases and the J gene lost 6 bases, with 17 bases spanning the gap. In germline, CDR1 is MRHNA, CDR2 SNTAGT. CDR3 region: CASSDDRASVGNEQFF. For the CDR3, the DNA is TGTGCCAGCAGTGACGATCGGGCTAGCGTTGGCAATGAGCAGTTCTTC.

This chain links TRBV7-7 with TRBJ2-3; 14 bases are a match to TRBD2. Losses at the gene ends were 4 bases for V and 1 base for J; bases not matched to a gene: 1. CDR3 size: 16 residues. Germline lookup yields CDR1 SSHAT and CDR2 FNYEAQ (reference sequence). This CDR3 reads CASSSGLAGGTDTQYF. The CDR3 bases are TGTGCCAGCAGCTCGGGACTAGCGGGGGGCACAGATACGCAGTATTTT.

The chain recombines TRBV7-2 with TRBJ2-7; TRBD1 matches at 7 bases. The V segment lost 4 bases and the J segment 2 bases; nucleotides outside the gene matches: 5. The germline CDR1 and CDR2 sequences are SGHTA and FQGNSA. The CDR3 runs to 14 residues. CDR3 loop: CASSSGQIPYEQYF. CDR3 bases: TGTGCCAGCAGCTCGGGACAGATCCCCTACGAGCAGTACTTC.

The rearrangement joins TRBV5-8 to TRBJ1-2; D perhaps matches TRBD1 (6 bases). Germline V gene lookup returns CDR1 SGHTS and CDR2 YDEGEE. The CDR3 has 15 residues. V lost 7 bases and J 2 bases, leaving 18 bases between the germline ends. The CDR3: CASSRGPGTNYGYTF. CDR3 DNA sequence: TGTGCCAGCTCCCGAGGGCCGGGGACAAACTATGGCTACACCTTC.

The chain couples TRBV2 to TRBJ2-4; 7 bases match TRBD2. V shed 5 bases and J 8 bases; nucleotides not matched to a gene: 6. From germline, CDR1 is SNHLY and CDR2 FYNNEI. The CDR3 is 13 amino acids. The CDR3, as DNA: TGTGCCAGCAGTTCAGGGACTACGGACATTCAGTACTTC. It encodes CASSSGTTDIQYF.

This clone showed up just a few times. The V call is TRBV6-5, the J call TRBJ2-7; 8 nucleotides align to TRBD2. CDR1 is MNHEY, CDR2 SVGAGI, per germline. V shed 6 bases, J shed 5 bases, and the junction held 9 bases outside the gene matches. The CDR3 length is 14 residues. CDR3 nucleotide sequence: TGTGCCAGCAGGAAGCGGGGGATCATCAACGAGCAGTACTTC. It translates to CASRKRGIINEQYF.

The gene calls are TRBV19 and TRBJ1-5, with 12 bases fitting TRBD1. V was clipped by 5 bases and J by 6 bases; unmatched bases: 11. This CDR3 is 17 amino acids long. Germline-derived CDR1 and CDR2 are LNHDA and SQIVND (reference sequence). DNA of the CDR3: TGTGCCAGTAGTCACCGGGACAGGGGGCTTGGGAGTCAGCCCCAGCATTTT. It encodes CASSHRDRGLGSQPQHF.

This clone was detected only a few times. The chain joins TRBV5-1 to TRBJ1-6; D is undetermined. The CDR3 consists of 13 residues. The germline gives CDR1 SGHRS, CDR2 YFSETQ. Trimming cost V 3 bases and J 7 bases, with 8 bases left between them. For the CDR3, the DNA is TGCGCCAGCAGCTCCTTAGCAAATTCACCCCTCCACTTT. Its protein product is CASSSLANSPLHF.

The chain recombines TRBV5-1 with TRBJ1-4; D is unclear. CDR1 SGHRS and CDR2 YFSETQ come from the germline V gene. Trimming left V 5 bases short and J 5 bases short, with 13 bases between. There are 14 residues in the CDR3. CDR3 loop: CASRRSDLNEKLFF. As DNA, the CDR3 is TGCGCCAGCAGGCGGAGTGACTTAAATGAAAAACTGTTTTTT.

The chain employs TRBV4-1 and TRBJ2-5; no clear D. The V end was cut by 2 bases, the J end by 3 bases, with 10 bases between. CDR1 and CDR2 from the germline V gene are MGHRA and YSYEKL. The CDR3 is 14 amino acids. The CDR3 bases are TGCGCCAGCAGCCAACATGACTTAAAAGAGACCCAGTACTTC. Its translation: CASSQHDLKETQYF.

The count of this clone is one. One end of the junction fails to match germline, which may point to a read error. The chain uses TRBV25-1 and TRBJ2-7; 12 positions agree with TRBD1. The length of the CDR3 is 16 residues. Germline V gene data show CDR1 as MGHDK and CDR2 as SYGVNS. CDR3: CASSPHGGTGGYEQHF. The CDR3, as DNA: TGTGCCAGCAGTCCCCACGGCGGGACAGGGGGCTACGAGCAGCACTTC.

This clone was detected only a few times. This chain joins TRBV5-4 and TRBJ1-2; D might be TRBD1 (5 bases). Germline CDR1 is SGHNT and CDR2 is YYREEE (reference sequence). This CDR3 region has 13 residues. V lost 0 bases and J lost 4, with 7 bases in between. The CDR3 nucleotides are TGTGCCAGCAGCTTGGGGGGGGGCTATGGCTACACCTTC. Protein sequence: CASSLGGGYGYTF.

This clone showed up just a few times. The chain recombines TRBV28 with TRBJ1-5; 11 bases align to TRBD1. The CDR3 contains 14 residues. Trimming at V came to 4 bases and at J to 6 bases, leaving 2 bases not matched to a gene. Germline assignment: CDR1 MDHEN and CDR2 SYDVKM. CDR3 protein: CASSWTGGSQPQHF. The CDR3, as DNA: TGTGCCAGCAGTTGGACAGGGGGCAGTCAGCCCCAGCATTTT. Full variable domain (remainder filled in from reference TRBV28 and TRBJ1-5): DVKVTQSSRYLVKRTGEKVFLECVQDMDHENMFWYRQDPGLGLRLIYFSYDVKMKEKGDIPEGYSVSREKKERFSLILESASTNQTSMYLCASSWTGGSQPQHFGDGTRLSIL.

The chain is built from TRBV28 and TRBJ2-3, with 8 bases lining up with TRBD2. Germline loops: CDR1 MDHEN, CDR2 SYDVKM. The CDR3 extends over 15 amino acids. The V segment lost 5 bases and the J segment 0 bases; nucleotides outside the gene matches: 4. This chain's CDR3 is CASSTRGGSTDTQYF. CDR3 DNA sequence: TGTGCCAGCAGTACTCGGGGGGGCAGCACAGATACGCAGTATTTT.

The chain couples TRBV2 to TRBJ2-1; 7 nucleotides align to TRBD1. The V segment lost 8 bases and the J segment 4 bases; nucleotides outside the gene matches: 8. The length of the CDR3 is 14 residues. CDR1 and CDR2 (germline): SNHLY, FYNNEI. CDR3 loop: CASAGTVPYNEQFF. The CDR3 DNA is TGTGCCAGCGCAGGGACAGTACCTTACAATGAGCAGTTCTTC.

This clone was seen more than once but under ten times. The chain carries TRBV25-1 and TRBJ1-6; 8 bases fit TRBD1. This CDR3 has 13 amino acids. Unmatched junction bases numbered 2, after V lost 5 bases and J lost 8 bases. From germline, CDR1 is MGHDK and CDR2 SYGVNS. The CDR3 coding sequence is TGTGCCAGCAGTACGACAGGGGATTCACCCCTCCACTTT. Amino acid sequence: CASSTTGDSPLHF.